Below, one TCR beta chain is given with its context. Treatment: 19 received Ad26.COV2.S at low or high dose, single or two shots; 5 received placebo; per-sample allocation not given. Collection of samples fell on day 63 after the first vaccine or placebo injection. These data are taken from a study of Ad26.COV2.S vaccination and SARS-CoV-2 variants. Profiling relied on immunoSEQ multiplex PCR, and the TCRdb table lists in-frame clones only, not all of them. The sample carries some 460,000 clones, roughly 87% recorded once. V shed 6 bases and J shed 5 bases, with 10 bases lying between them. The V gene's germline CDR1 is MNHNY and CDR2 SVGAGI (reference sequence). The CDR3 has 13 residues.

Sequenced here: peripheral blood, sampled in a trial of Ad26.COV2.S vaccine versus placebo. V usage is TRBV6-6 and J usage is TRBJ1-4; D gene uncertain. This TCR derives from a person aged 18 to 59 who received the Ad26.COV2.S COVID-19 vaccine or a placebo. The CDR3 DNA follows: TGTGCCAGCAGAAGGCAGGAGAATGAAAAACTGTTTTTT. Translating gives CASRRQENEKLFF.